What follows are 6 T cell receptor beta chains derived from one specimen sequenced in a study of breast tumors, draining lymph nodes, adjacent tissues (TCRdb year 2016). Libraries were made using multiplex PCR. The instrument was an Illumina HiSeq 2000. TCRdb redid the processing of the public reads, applying fastp at Q25 and MiXCR, and retained in-frame beta chains. Duplicate CDR3 protein sequences are folded into a single record with the most common DNA and genes. The sample table records approximately 190,000 distinct CDR3 sequences; approximately 30% of these occur just once. Together, the top ten hold 4.3% of the sample. Lymph node samples came from the axillary draining lymph nodes of breast cancer patients. The sequenced material came from axillary lymph node tissue. The receptors were gathered from a female donor with breast cancer. Some clones in this sample may be carry-over from other donors' samples.

In its sample, this clonotype was seen many times. This chain uses TRBV5-8 with TRBJ1-5; maybe TRBD1 (5 bases). V lost 6 bases, J lost 11 bases, and 18 bases lay in between. Germline-derived CDR1 and CDR2 are SGHTS and YDEGEE. This CDR3 region has 13 residues. The chain's CDR3 is CASNMDRRESQHF. CDR3 nucleotides: TGTGCCAGCAACATGGACCGCAGGGAGTCCCAGCATTTT.

This clonotype was detected many times. The chain combines TRBV3-1 with TRBJ2-3; D is undetermined. The CDR3 length is 13 residues. CDR1 is LGHDT, CDR2 YNNKEL, per germline (reference sequence). V was trimmed by 2 bases and J by 3 bases, leaving 6 bases between them. The CDR3 protein is CASSQSGTDTQYF. In DNA form, the CDR3 reads TGTGCCAGCAGCCAATCAGGAACAGATACGCAGTATTTT.

This clonotype has a count of ten or more. This chain joins TRBV9 and TRBJ2-7; weak D call: TRBD2 (7 bases). The CDR3 is made up of 15 amino acids. CDR1 SGDLS and CDR2 YYNGEE come from the germline V gene. Trimming removed 2 bases at V and 2 bases at J, with 14 bases between. CDR3 residues: CASSVGGLSTYEQYF. The CDR3 region has the DNA TGTGCCAGCAGCGTCGGGGGGCTTTCTACCTACGAGCAGTACTTC.

Note on this clonotype: This likely comes from a read error, as the CDR3 has no conserved phenylalanine or tryptophan at its end. The rearrangement joins TRBV7-3 to TRBJ2-3, with TRBD2 matching 14 bases. The CDR3 sequence is 19 residues long. The trim removed 1 base at V and 3 bases at J, leaving 9 bases unmatched. Germline assignment: CDR1 SGHTA and CDR2 FQGTGA. The CDR3, as DNA: TGTGCCAGCAGCTTAAATGGGTTGACTAGCGGGGGGGCTACAGATACGCAGTATTTG. It codes for CASSLNGLTSGGATDTQYL.

The DNA for the CDR3 is TGTGCCGTCCGCTCGACAGGGATCTACGAGCAGTACTTC. It specifies CAVRSTGIYEQYF. The V gene is TRBV10-3, the J gene TRBJ2-7; 7 nucleotides line up with TRBD1. The CDR3 totals 13 residues. The V and J ends lost 11 bases and 3 bases, in that order; junction bases with no gene match: 10. Germline-derived CDR1 and CDR2 are ENHRY and SYGVKD.

This clonotype was seen many times. The chain is built from TRBV11-2 and TRBJ1-6; D uncertain. The CDR3 spans 15 residues. Germline-derived CDR1 and CDR2 are SGHAT and FQNNGV. Deletions cut 5 bases from V and 7 bases from J, with 15 bases between. The DNA of the CDR3 is TGTGCCAGCAGCCCAAAGCCGGGAACGAATTCACCCCTCCACTTT. It yields the protein CASSPKPGTNSPLHF.